Below are 5 T cell receptor beta chains sequenced from a single sample in a study of T-cell memory formation after mild COVID-19. TCRdb re-called the 5' RACE reads with MiXCR, one entry per CDR3 protein. In the table there are more than 9,500 distinct CDR3 sequences, roughly 15% of which are singletons. The sample was PBMCs or a T cell subset sorted from them (not recorded which). These receptors all come from a man aged 18 to 35 who had mild COVID-19 (a few samples of this study predate the infection). Cell type and time point are not known.

This clonotype was seen a few times. The chain couples TRBV16 to TRBJ2-1, with 8 nucleotides matching TRBD1. V lost 4 bases to trimming and J lost 6 bases; unmatched junction nucleotides: 8. The CDR3 runs to 15 residues. Germline V gene data show CDR1 as KGHSY and CDR2 as FQNENV. The CDR3 sequence is CASSRFKTGGNEQFF. The CDR3 DNA reads TGTGCCAGCAGCCGCTTCAAAACAGGGGGCAATGAGCAGTTCTTC.

This clonotype was detected many times. The chain links TRBV9 to TRBJ2-7; no definite D call. CDR1 is SGDLS, CDR2 YYNGEE, per germline. The CDR3 has 15 residues. The V end was cut by 0 bases, the J end by 4 bases, with 14 bases between. For the CDR3, the DNA is TGTGCCAGCAGCGTAGCTTGGCAGCTGAATTACGAGCAGTACGTC. Residues: CASSVAWQLNYEQYV.

This clonotype was picked up many times. The chain carries TRBV7-8 and TRBJ1-1, with D possibly matching TRBD1 (5 bases). Germline CDR1 is SGHVS and CDR2 is FQNEAQ. V lost 2 bases to trimming and J lost 8 bases, with 12 bases between them. The CDR3 is 13 residues long. CDR3 sequence (DNA): TGTGCCAGCAGCTTATGGCGGGGACCCGAAGCTTTCTTT. Its translation is CASSLWRGPEAFF.

This clonotype was picked up many times. The rearrangement joins TRBV12-3 or TRBV12-4 to TRBJ1-2, with D possibly being TRBD1 (5 bases). V gave up 5 bases and J gave up 1 base, with 11 bases separating them. This CDR3 has 14 amino acids. The CDR3 region has the DNA TGTGCCAGCAGTGCGGGGCACCTTAACTATGGCTACACCTTC. It yields the protein CASSAGHLNYGYTF.

In its sample, this clonotype was seen many times. The chain combines TRBV7-3 with TRBJ2-5; D is undetermined. Germline loops: CDR1 SGHTA, CDR2 FQGTGA. The length of the CDR3 is 13 residues. The germline V and J ends were trimmed by 1 base and 4 bases, with 7 bases remaining between them. For the CDR3, the DNA is TGTGCCAGCAGCTTAATCGCAGGAGAGACCCAGTACTTC. Amino acid sequence: CASSLIAGETQYF.